This T cell receptor (beta chain) was observed in a study of T cells in Graves' hyperthyroidism and ophthalmopathy. Findings and caveats of the study: From stable hyperthyroidism, ophthalmopathy was separated by a 13 V-J model. The blood repertoire included most of the expanded thyroid clonotypes above 0.001.

CDR1 SGHAT and CDR2 FQDESV come from the germline V gene (reference sequence). The CDR3 covers 13 residues. The ends were cut back, 7 bases at V and 1 base at J, with 9 bases in the middle. RNA transcripts provided the source from which TCR beta CDR3 regions were amplified. The HTBI primer set was used in a first-round RT-PCR of the TCR CDR3. TCRdb processed the multiplex PCR reads anew with MiXCR; each CDR3 protein has one entry. The profile shows about 500,000 distinct CDR3 sequences, roughly 16% of them singletons. This clonotype was detected many times. No antigen is known for it. Orbital computed tomography and thyroid ultrasound, together with serum TRAb and thyroxine and clinical symptoms, were used for diagnoses. PBMCs were collected from a roughly 10 ml volume of fresh peripheral blood.

The sequencing sample was made of blood. The source is a woman aged 25-40 years with Graves' ophthalmopathy. The rearrangement links TRBV11-1 to TRBJ2-3, with no clear D. The CDR3 DNA reads as TGTGCCAGCATATCCCCGGGCACAGATACGCAGTATTTT. Its protein product is CASISPGTDTQYF.